Here is one TCR beta chain with its context. What it binds is unknown. This sample is part of a study of beta chain features in type 1 diabetes. Study results and caveats: Patients' naive, central memory and Treg TCRB repertoires seemed closer to one another than those of healthy donors. HLA influence on TCRB rearrangement stayed unresolved here.

Sorting of CD4+ naive, central memory, regulatory and stem cell-like memory cells was performed via CD45RO/CCR7/CD25/CD127/CD95/CD27. As every portion of the isolated RNA was reverse transcribed, the sequencing read expressed TCRB transcripts. Measured with immunoSEQ multiplex PCR; TCRdb has only the in-frame clones, and not every one. The sample records about 220,000 clones, approximately 10% being singletons. The TCR was taken from a young man in good health. The sequencing input was central memory CD4+ T cells from blood.

The CDR3 region has the DNA TGTGCCAGCAGCTTAGAGGGTCTCGGATCTGGGGCCAACGTCCTGACTTTC. This encodes CASSLEGLGSGANVLTF. This chain links TRBV7-9 with TRBJ2-6; D is undetermined. Trimming stripped 1 base from V and 1 base from J, with 11 bases between. The CDR3 contains 17 residues. CDR1 and CDR2 from the germline V gene are SEHNR and FQNEAQ (reference sequence).